These 18 T cell receptor beta chains were all obtained from the same sample, sequenced in a study of blood T cells in healthy people across ages (dated by TCRdb to the mid-2010s). The library was generated by 5' RACE. Reads for this sample came from an Illumina HiSeq 2500. A second PCR of roughly 6 to 11 cycles was run with a J-beta primer mix and a sample-barcoded 5' primer. The public reads were reprocessed in TCRdb via fastp at Q25 and MiXCR, keeping in-frame beta chains. CDR3 protein sequences are deduplicated, and each keeps its most common genes and DNA. For this sample there are hundreds of thousands of distinct CDR3 sequences; 58% appear just once. Over 30% of the sample lies in the top ten. Sequencing used blood. The receptors here all came from a man in his fifties or sixties in good health.

This clonotype was recorded a few times. The chain uses TRBV10-3 and TRBJ1-1; D is perhaps TRBD1 (5 bases). V dropped 2 bases and J dropped 8 bases, with 12 bases sitting between them. Looked up from germline, CDR1 is ENHRY and CDR2 is SYGVKD. The CDR3 loop spans 13 amino acids. Here the CDR3 DNA reads TGTGCCATCAGTGAGGGACTGTGGGACGAAGCTTTCTTT. Amino acid sequence: CAISEGLWDEAFF.

This clonotype turned up a few times. This chain connects TRBV7-9 to TRBJ1-2, with unresolved D. The V end lost 5 bases, the J end lost 8 bases, and 12 bases lay between the germline ends. The V gene's germline CDR1 is SEHNR and CDR2 FQNEAQ (reference sequence). CDR3 length: 12 residues. The CDR3, as DNA: TGTGCCAGCAGCCCCAGGCCCCAGGGCTACACCTTC. Residues: CASSPRPQGYTF.

This clonotype was seen repeatedly, ten times or more. The rearrangement uses TRBV29-1 and TRBJ2-5, with 12 nucleotides matching TRBD2. J gave up 5 bases and V 7 bases, and 5 bases lay outside the gene matches. This CDR3 is 13 amino acids long. Per germline, CDR1 SQVTM and CDR2 ANQGSEA. This CDR3 is CSALGLAGETQYF. CDR3 DNA: TGCAGCGCCCTCGGACTAGCGGGGGAGACCCAGTACTTC.

The sample holds a few counts of this clonotype. This chain uses TRBV20-1 with TRBJ1-5; weak D call: TRBD1 (5 bases). The CDR3 runs 15 residues. CDR1 DFQATT and CDR2 SNEGSKA come from the germline V gene (reference sequence). Trimming stripped 5 bases from V and 1 base from J, with 15 bases between. The CDR3 loop reads CSARQRGRSNQPQHF. The CDR3 DNA reads TGCAGTGCTCGGCAAAGGGGCCGGAGCAATCAGCCCCAGCATTTT.

The chain couples TRBV3-1 to TRBJ1-2; 8 bases line up with TRBD1. CDR3 length equals 14 residues. Looked up from germline, CDR1 is LGHDT and CDR2 is YNNKEL (reference sequence). The junction had 6 bases not matched to a gene; V was cut back by 3 bases and J by 6 bases. CDR3 DNA sequence: TGTGCCAGCAGCCAGAAGGACAGGGCCCATGGCTACACCTTC. Amino acids: CASSQKDRAHGYTF.

The V and J genes are TRBV6-1 and TRBJ2-1; 8 bases match TRBD2. CDR1 MNHNS and CDR2 SASEGT come from the germline V gene. The CDR3 has 15 amino acids. The V segment lost 1 base and the J segment 9 bases; nucleotides outside the gene matches: 8. The CDR3 is CASSEVSGGIGEQFF. CDR3 DNA sequence: TGTGCCAGCAGTGAAGTAAGCGGGGGAATCGGTGAGCAGTTCTTC.

The chain links TRBV18 to TRBJ2-5, with no clear D. CDR1 is KGHSH and CDR2 is LQKENI in the germline V gene. The CDR3 covers 12 residues. V lost 2 bases to trimming and J lost 3 bases, with 4 bases between them. The CDR3 DNA reads as TGTGCCAGCTCACCAAGGAAAGAGACCCAGTACTTC. As protein: CASSPRKETQYF.

The chain uses TRBV2 and TRBJ1-2, with a weak D call TRBD1 (5 bases). Germline CDR1 and CDR2: SNHLY and FYNNEI. The V and J ends lost 8 bases and 6 bases respectively, with 16 bases between them. The length of the CDR3 is 13 residues. This CDR3 reads CASVGHYNNGYTF. In DNA form, the CDR3 reads TGTGCCAGCGTAGGACACTATAATAATGGCTACACCTTC.

The chain has TRBV11-3 and TRBJ2-3; TRBD2 agrees at 12 bases. J was trimmed by 6 bases and V by 5 bases; bases with no gene match: 9. CDR1 and CDR2 (germline): SGHNT, YENEEA. The CDR3 sequence is 16 residues long. CDR3 DNA: TGTGCCAGCAGCAAAGGACTAGCGGGGTACGGGGATACGCAGTATTTT. This codes for CASSKGLAGYGDTQYF.

The V gene is TRBV5-1, the J gene TRBJ1-2; 9 bases map to TRBD1. The CDR3 spans 15 residues. Germline trimming cut 1 base from V and 2 bases from J; bases unmatched to any gene: 3. CDR1 is SGHRS, CDR2 YFSETQ, per germline. The chain's CDR3 is CASSLTGQGNYGYTF. The CDR3 nucleotides are TGCGCCAGCAGCTTGACGGGACAGGGAAACTATGGCTACACCTTC.

This clonotype was seen only once. V usage is TRBV3-1 and J usage is TRBJ2-1, with 7 bases that match TRBD1. Germline V gives CDR1 LGHDT, CDR2 YNNKEL (reference sequence). The CDR3 contains 12 residues. V was clipped by 4 bases and J by 11 bases; unmatched bases: 5. CDR3 DNA sequence: TGTGCCAGCAGCCGTTCAGGGGGACAGCAGTTCTTC. Protein: CASSRSGGQQFF.

V and J are TRBV7-2 and TRBJ1-2; D perhaps matches TRBD1 (6 bases). With 2 bases removed from V and 3 bases from J, the gap between germline ends came to 10 bases. Germline lookup yields CDR1 SGHTA and CDR2 FQGNSA. This CDR3 contains 14 residues. In DNA form, the CDR3 reads TGTGCCAGCAGCTTACGCCCAGGGGACTATGGCTACACCTTC. This translates into CASSLRPGDYGYTF.

The chain carries TRBV5-4 and TRBJ2-5; 14 bases agree with TRBD2. CDR1 and CDR2 (germline): SGHNT, YYREEE (reference sequence). CDR3 size: 19 residues. The junction had 13 bases not matched to a gene; V was cut back by 4 bases and J by 2 bases. CDR3 amino acids: CASSPPNGLAGGPQETQYF. The CDR3 DNA sequence: TGTGCCAGCAGCCCTCCTAATGGACTAGCGGGGGGCCCACAAGAGACCCAGTACTTC.

This clonotype was counted only a few times. V and J are TRBV29-1 and TRBJ1-2, with D tentatively TRBD1 (6 bases). Trimming pared 2 bases from V and 0 bases from J, leaving 7 bases between. CDR1 and CDR2 (germline): SQVTM, ANQGSEA. This CDR3 spans 13 amino acids. DNA of the CDR3: TGCAGCGTTGAAACAGGGTCTAACTATGGCTACACCTTC. Translating gives CSVETGSNYGYTF.

There are a few counts of this clonotype. The chain combines TRBV5-5 with TRBJ2-7; possibly TRBD1 for D (5 bases). Germline V gene lookup returns CDR1 SGHKS and CDR2 YYEKEE (reference sequence). Between the trimmed V and J ends, which lost 0 bases and 9 bases, there was a span of 16 bases. The CDR3 is 14 amino acids. CDR3 residues: CASSLEAGPPWQYF. The CDR3 DNA reads as TGTGCCAGCAGCTTGGAGGCAGGGCCACCGTGGCAGTACTTC.

This clonotype was seen at least ten times. This clone may be a read error of a much larger clone one base away. The V and J genes are TRBV7-9 and TRBJ2-7; D assignment may be TRBD1 or TRBD2 (6 bases each). The CDR3 contains 15 residues. Deletions cut 5 bases from V and 7 bases from J, with 21 bases between. CDR1 and CDR2 from the germline V gene are SEHNR and FQNEAQ (reference sequence). The CDR3 region has the DNA TGTGCCAGCAGCACCACGGGGGCAGCGTACAATGAGCAGTACTTC. It codes for CASSTTGAAYNEQYF.

This clonotype occurred once. The rearrangement joins TRBV5-6 to TRBJ2-7; possibly TRBD1 for D (5 bases). The J call could be wrong; TRBJ2-4 is a better fit for the DNA end. Germline CDR1 and CDR2: SGHDT and YYEEEE. CDR3 length: 14 residues. CDR3 bases: TGTGCCAGCAGCTTGGGCAGGGTGGGGAACATTCAGTACTTC. Its translation is CASSLGRVGNIQYF.

J is TRBJ2-1 and V is TRBV6-6, with D possibly TRBD2 on 5 matching bases. CDR1 MNHNY and CDR2 SVGAGI come from the germline V gene (reference sequence). Trimming removed 2 bases at V and 1 base at J, with 9 bases between. The CDR3 sequence is 15 residues long. CDR3 coding DNA: TGTGCCAGCAGTTACACCGGGGATTCCTACAATGAGCAGTTCTTC. Residues: CASSYTGDSYNEQFF.